This entry lists 15 T cell receptor beta chains sequenced from one sample in a study of T cells in Graves' hyperthyroidism and ophthalmopathy. TCR beta CDR3 sequences were amplified from RNA transcripts. First-round RT-PCR with HTBI primers amplified the TCR CDR3 region. TCRdb processed the multiplex PCR reads anew with MiXCR; each CDR3 protein has one entry. The repertoire holds around 360,000 distinct CDR3 sequences, with 13% to 15% as singletons. Sequenced sample: blood. These receptors originate from a woman in her sixties with Graves' ophthalmopathy.

This clonotype has a handful of counts. V usage is TRBV10-3 and J usage is TRBJ2-7; 9 nucleotides line up with TRBD2. Losses at the gene ends were 7 bases for V and 7 bases for J; bases not matched to a gene: 11. The CDR3 consists of 14 residues. The V gene's germline CDR1 is ENHRY and CDR2 SYGVKD. The CDR3 coding sequence is TGTGCCATCAATAATGTAGGACTAGCGAGAGAGCAGTACTTC. The encoded protein is CAINNVGLAREQYF.

The chain carries TRBV4-1 and TRBJ1-6; D ambiguous. This CDR3 comprises 16 residues. Trimming removed 0 bases from V and 10 bases from J, with 16 bases in between. Germline V gene data show CDR1 as MGHRA and CDR2 as YSYEKL. The CDR3 sequence is CASSQEARFPRSPLHF. The CDR3 region has the DNA TGCGCCAGCAGCCAAGAGGCGAGATTCCCGCGATCACCCCTCCACTTT.

This clonotype occurred a few times. The chain's CDR3 is CASRGAGGASYEQYF. CDR3 nucleotides: TGTGCCAGCAGGGGAGCGGGAGGTGCCTCCTACGAGCAGTACTTC. This chain connects TRBV27 to TRBJ2-7; 9 nucleotides align to TRBD2. Germline CDR1 reads MNHEY; CDR2 reads SMNVEV (reference sequence). V was pared by 6 bases and J by 0 bases, with 6 bases of the junction left unmatched. The CDR3 is 15 amino acids.

V usage is TRBV20-1 and J usage is TRBJ2-7; D ambiguous. This CDR3 region has 11 residues. CDR1 and CDR2 from the germline V gene are DFQATT and SNEGSKA (reference sequence). The V gene lost 3 bases and the J gene lost 8 bases, with 11 bases spanning the gap. The CDR3 nucleotides read TGCAGTGCTAGTTCCGACCTGCAGCAGTACTTC. Amino acid sequence: CSASSDLQQYF.

There are many counts of this clonotype. V and J are TRBV7-9 and TRBJ2-2, with D possibly matching TRBD1 (5 bases). This CDR3 region has 16 residues. Per the germline V gene, CDR1 is SEHNR and CDR2 is FQNEAQ (reference sequence). V lost 5 bases and J lost 4, with 17 bases in between. CDR3 loop: CASSPRGRTGTGELFF. The CDR3 DNA follows: TGTGCCAGCAGCCCTAGGGGCCGGACGGGCACCGGGGAGCTGTTTTTT.

The table lists this clonotype with many counts. The genes are TRBV12-3 or TRBV12-4 and TRBJ1-6, with 7 positions matching TRBD1. Unmatched junction bases numbered 9, after V lost 3 bases and J lost 7 bases. There are 16 residues in the CDR3. CDR3: CASSFRDSPPNSPLHF. For the CDR3, the DNA is TGTGCCAGCAGTTTCCGGGACAGTCCTCCAAATTCACCCCTCCACTTT.

This sequence joins TRBV7-3 and TRBJ2-1; D tentatively reads TRBD1 or TRBD2 (5 bases each). The V gene lost 5 bases and the J gene lost 5 bases, with 13 bases spanning the gap. The CDR3 sequence is 14 residues long. The germline CDR1 and CDR2 sequences are SGHTA and FQGTGA. This CDR3 reads CASSRGPADNEQFF. The CDR3 nucleotides read TGTGCCAGCAGCCGGGGACCAGCGGACAATGAGCAGTTCTTC.

This clonotype was detected many times. V and J are TRBV28 and TRBJ2-7; TRBD1 matches 9 bases. CDR1 is MDHEN, CDR2 SYDVKM, per germline. Losses at the gene ends were 5 bases for V and 3 bases for J; bases not matched to a gene: 5. The CDR3 sequence is 14 residues long. The CDR3 sequence: CASSGGTGHYEQYF. The DNA of the CDR3 is TGTGCCAGCAGTGGCGGGACAGGGCACTACGAGCAGTACTTC.

V is TRBV6-1 and J is TRBJ2-7; weak D call: TRBD2 (5 bases). CDR1 is MNHNS and CDR2 is SASEGT in the germline V gene. V dropped 9 bases and J dropped 0 bases, with 12 bases sitting between them. The CDR3 contains 13 residues. The CDR3, as DNA: TGTGCCAGTCAGCGGACGAGCTCCTACGAGCAGTACTTC. Its protein is CASQRTSSYEQYF.

The rearrangement links TRBV19 to TRBJ2-7, with D maybe TRBD2 (5 bases). Trimming left V 4 bases short and J 3 bases short, with 10 bases between. The V gene's germline CDR1 is LNHDA and CDR2 SQIVND (reference sequence). The CDR3 has 13 residues. The CDR3 is CASSTGSLYEQYF. The CDR3, as DNA: TGTGCCAGTAGTACGGGATCCCTCTACGAGCAGTACTTC. Variable domain in full (rest from reference TRBV19 and TRBJ2-7): DGGITQSPKYLFRKEGQNVTLSCEQNLNHDAMYWYRQDPGQGLRLIYYSQIVNDFQKGDIAEGYSVSREKKESFPLTVTSAQKNPTAFYLCASSTGSLYEQYFGPGTRLTVT.

This clonotype has a count of ten or more. One end of the junction is discordant with germline, which a read error may explain. V usage is TRBV11-2 and J usage is TRBJ2-1; TRBD2 is a possible D gene (5 bases). In germline, CDR1 is SGHAT, CDR2 FQNNGV. This CDR3 is built from 14 residues. CDR3 residues: CASSLEPSNNEQFF. The DNA of the CDR3 is TGTGCCAGCAGCTTAGAGCCTAGCAACAACGAGCAGTTCTTC.

The chain couples TRBV5-5 to TRBJ2-3; D is unresolved. Trimming took off 1 base at V and 0 bases at J, with 12 bases between the two ends. The CDR3 has 16 amino acids. Germline lookup yields CDR1 SGHKS and CDR2 YYEKEE (reference sequence). This CDR3 is CASSLNSIPSTDTQYF. DNA for the CDR3: TGTGCCAGCAGCTTGAACAGCATCCCTAGCACAGATACGCAGTATTTT.

As concerns this clonotype: A much larger clone lies a single base off, so this may be a read error. The J gene is TRBJ2-1, the V gene TRBV3-1; 13 positions match TRBD2. In germline, CDR1 is LGHDT, CDR2 YNNKEL (reference sequence). The CDR3 runs to 18 residues. The CDR3 sequence is CAGSQGLAGPLMSNEQFF. The CDR3 DNA sequence: TGTGCCGGCAGCCAGGGACTAGCGGGACCTCTAATGTCCAATGAGCAGTTCTTC.

This clonotype was observed many times. V is TRBV5-1 and J is TRBJ2-1, with 8 bases aligning to TRBD2. Germline V CDR1 and CDR2: SGHRS, YFSETQ. J lost 6 bases, V lost 3 bases, and 5 bases had no gene match. The CDR3 consists of 14 residues. The CDR3: CASSWAGGGNEQFF. The CDR3 DNA reads TGCGCCAGCAGCTGGGCGGGAGGCGGCAATGAGCAGTTCTTC.

The chain carries TRBV19 and TRBJ2-1, with TRBD2 matching 13 bases. This CDR3 region has 15 residues. Germline CDR1 reads LNHDA; CDR2 reads SQIVND (reference sequence). The V and J ends lost 6 bases and 7 bases, in that order; junction bases with no gene match: 6. CDR3 DNA: TGTGCCAGTAGCGTTACTAGCGGGAGGGTGAATGAGCAGTTCTTC. This gives the protein CASSVTSGRVNEQFF.